This T cell receptor beta chain appears in the sequencing data of a study of control samples from healthy donors and cancer patients (dated by TCRdb to 2018 to 2020). A single count supports this clone. Its antigen is not yet known. Per-base qualities were not stored, and no clone one base away is much larger. Receptors were amplified or captured by the immunoSEQ multiplex PCR assay. This is the immuneACCESS table as TCRdb keeps it, with only in-frame sequences that have V and J called. A part of the clones is gone; compared with another copy, unresolved V genes explain less than half, and the rest is unexplained. This sample is represented by tens of thousands of clones; approximately 94% of them were singletons. The biggest ten clones account for under 0.95% of the sample. What was sequenced was PBMCs. This sequence originates from a man aged 25-45 years with colorectal cancer.

The sequenced DNA is TGTGCCAGCAGCTTAGTTGGAGGCACCGGGGAGCTGTTTTTT. This codes for CASSLVGGTGELFF. This sequence uses TRBV11-2 and TRBJ2-2; a weak D assignment points to TRBD2 (5 bases agree). The CDR3 has 14 amino acids, counting the end cysteine and phenylalanine. Only the CDR3 DNA stays, 42 bases, in frame from base 1. At the junction V is shortened by 1 base and J by 4 bases, with 7 bases in between. Based on the germline V gene, the CDR1 and CDR2 sequences are SGHAT and FQNNGV.